This T cell receptor beta chain was identified in a study of neoadjuvant nivolumab and ipilimumab in lung cancer. Study results and limitations: TCR richness and clonality were higher in tumors than adjacent uninvolved lung.

CDR1 and CDR2 from the germline V gene are LNHNV and YYDKDF (reference sequence). Trimming pared 0 bases from V and 4 bases from J, leaving 7 bases between. This CDR3 has 13 residues. Data came from immunoSEQ multiplex PCR; TCRdb stores just in-frame clones and leaves some out. The repertoire holds 9,500 to 10,000 clones, with 81% as singletons. This clone was recorded once. Its target is not known. Specimen: peripheral blood, collected before neoadjuvant nivolumab, alone or with ipilimumab. This sequence joins TRBV15 and TRBJ2-7; no clear D gene. The sequence was obtained from an adult with non-small cell lung cancer. CDR3 sequence (DNA): TGTGCCACCAGCAGAGATAAAGGATACGAGCAGTACTTC. This codes for CATSRDKGYEQYF.